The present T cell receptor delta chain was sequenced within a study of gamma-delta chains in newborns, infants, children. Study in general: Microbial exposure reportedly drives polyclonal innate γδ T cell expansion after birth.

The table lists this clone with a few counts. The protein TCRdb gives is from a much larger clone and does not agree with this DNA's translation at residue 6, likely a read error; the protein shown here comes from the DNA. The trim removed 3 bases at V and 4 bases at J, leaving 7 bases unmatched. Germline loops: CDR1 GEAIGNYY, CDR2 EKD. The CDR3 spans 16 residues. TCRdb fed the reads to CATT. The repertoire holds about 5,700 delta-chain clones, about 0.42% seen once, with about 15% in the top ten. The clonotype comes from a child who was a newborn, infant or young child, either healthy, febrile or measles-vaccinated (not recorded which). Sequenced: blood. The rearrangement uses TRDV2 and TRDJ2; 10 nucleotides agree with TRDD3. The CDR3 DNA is TGTGCCTGTGACGTACCGGGGGATACGTCGACAGCACAACTCTTCTTT. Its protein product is CACDVPGDTSTAQLFF.